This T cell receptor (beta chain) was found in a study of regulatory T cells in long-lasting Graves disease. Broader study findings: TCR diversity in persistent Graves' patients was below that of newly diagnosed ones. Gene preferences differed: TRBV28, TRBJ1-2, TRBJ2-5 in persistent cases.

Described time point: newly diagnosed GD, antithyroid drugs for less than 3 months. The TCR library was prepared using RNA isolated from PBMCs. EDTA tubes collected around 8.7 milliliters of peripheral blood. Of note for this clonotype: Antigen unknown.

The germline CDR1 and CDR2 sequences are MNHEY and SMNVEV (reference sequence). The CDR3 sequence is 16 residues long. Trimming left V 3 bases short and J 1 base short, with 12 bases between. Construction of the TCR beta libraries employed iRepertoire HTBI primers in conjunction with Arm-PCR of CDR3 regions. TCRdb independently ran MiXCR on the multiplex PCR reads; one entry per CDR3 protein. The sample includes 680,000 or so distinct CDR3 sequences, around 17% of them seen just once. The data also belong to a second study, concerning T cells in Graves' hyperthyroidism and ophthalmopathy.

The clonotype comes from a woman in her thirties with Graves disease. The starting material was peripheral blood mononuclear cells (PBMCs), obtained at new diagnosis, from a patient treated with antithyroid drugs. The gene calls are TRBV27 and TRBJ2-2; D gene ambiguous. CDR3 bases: TGTGCCAGCAGTTTCTCCCTACTTCTGAACACCGGGGAGCTGTTTTTT. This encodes CASSFSLLLNTGELFF.